A selection of T cell receptor beta chains follows, all from one sample in a study of early T cells in non-severe SARS-CoV-2 infection. TCRdb reprocessed the 5' RACE reads via MiXCR and lists one record per CDR3 protein. The repertoire holds tens of thousands of distinct CDR3 sequences, with roughly 15% as singletons. The specimen was whole blood, collected at baseline. These receptors were taken from an adult who was a healthcare worker with PCR-confirmed SARS-CoV-2 infection or an uninfected control (not recorded which). Each CDR3 is given with its conserved first and last residue. A D gene is named only where the DNA matches it firmly. Rows may omit the clone size; those that give it use once, few, many or a size class.

TRBD2	once	13	TRBV11-1	TRBJ2-7	TGTGCCAGCAGCACGACTAGCATCTACGAGCAGTACTTC	CASSTTSIYEQYF
.	many	12	TRBV29-1	TRBJ2-1	TGCAGCGCCTGGGGGGCCGCCAATGAGCAGTTCTTC	CSAWGAANEQFF
.	many	13	TRBV6-1	TRBJ2-7	TGTGCCAGCGGGGGATGGGCCGGGATCGAGCAGTACTTC	CASGGWAGIEQYF
.	few	11	TRBV20-1	TRBJ2-5	TGCAGTGCTAGTAACCAAGAGACCCAGTACTTC	CSASNQETQYF
.	.	14	TRBV7-2	TRBJ2-7	TGTGCCAGCAGCTCAGGAGGACAGTTCTACGAGCAGTACTTC	CASSSGGQFYEQYF
.	.	15	TRBV5-1	TRBJ2-7	TGCGCCAGCAGCCCCAGATCGGGGTTGATCGGCGAGCAGTACTTC	CASSPRSGLIGEQYF
TRBD2	.	20	TRBV19	TRBJ2-4	TGTGCCAGTAGTCCGAGGGGACTAGCGGGAGTTTCTAGCCACAAAAACATTCAGTACTTC	CASSPRGLAGVSSHKNIQYF
.	.	12	TRBV30	TRBJ1-1	TGTGCCTGGAGTGTTGGAGGGACTGAAGCTTTCTTT	CAWSVGGTEAFF
.	.	12	TRBV20-1	TRBJ2-3	TGCAGTGCTAGAGATGGAGGGTATACGCAGTATTTT	CSARDGGYTQYF
.	many	14	TRBV20-1	TRBJ1-1	TGCAGTGCTAGAGAGGATGGGGAAAGCACTGAAGCTTTCTTT	CSAREDGESTEAFF
.	.	13	TRBV12-3/TRBV12-4	TRBJ1-2	TGTGCCAGCAGTTTCTCGGGGGGCCATGGCTACACCTTC	CASSFSGGHGYTF
.	many	14	TRBV29-1	TRBJ2-5	TGCAGCGTTCCCGTCCAAGGGCTTTGGGAGACCCAGTACTTC	CSVPVQGLWETQYF
.	many	14	TRBV3-1	TRBJ1-5	TGTGCCAGCAGCTTCGGACAAAGCAATCAGCCCCAGCATTTT	CASSFGQSNQPQHF
.	.	14	TRBV11-2	TRBJ2-1	TGTGCCAGCAGCTTAAGCAGGGTAGTGGTTGAGCAGTTCTTC	CASSLSRVVVEQFF
.	few	17	TRBV21-1	TRBJ2-7	TGTGCCAGCAGCAAGAATGGGGGGACTAGCGGGAGCCACGAGCAGTACTTC	CASSKNGGTSGSHEQYF
TRBD2	.	21	TRBV29-1	TRBJ2-1	TGCAGCGATCCGGGACAAAAACCCGTTGGCCTAGCGGGAGAATCCTACAATGAGCAGTTCTTC	CSDPGQKPVGLAGESYNEQFF
TRBD2	many	16	TRBV5-1	TRBJ2-2	TGCGCCAGCAGCTTGGGACTAGCGGCCAACACCGGGGAGCTGTTTTTT	CASSLGLAANTGELFF
.	few	15	TRBV12-3/TRBV12-4	TRBJ1-1	TGTGCCAGCAGTTTAGCGGCGGGCGCGAGCACTGAAGCTTTCTTT	CASSLAAGASTEAFF
.	.	14	TRBV28	TRBJ2-7	TGTGCCAGCAGTTTTGCGGACAGAACCTACGAGCAGTACTTC	CASSFADRTYEQYF
.	.	13	TRBV7-8	TRBJ2-7	TGTGCCAGCAGCTTTAGCGGCTCCTACGAGCAGTACTTC	CASSFSGSYEQYF
.	many	12	TRBV20-1	TRBJ2-6	TGCAGTGCTACTTCCGGGGCCAACGTCCTGACTTTC	CSATSGANVLTF
TRBD2	few	15	TRBV7-2	TRBJ2-5	TGTGCCAGCAGCCGATGCGGAGCGGGAGGGGAGACCCAGTACTTC	CASSRCGAGGETQYF
.	.	14	TRBV19	TRBJ2-7	TGTGCCAGTAGCCCAGGGGGGTGGAACTACGAGCAGTACTTC	CASSPGGWNYEQYF
.	.	14	TRBV2	TRBJ1-3	TGTGCCAGCAGCGTAGAGAGCTCTGGAAACACCATATATTTT	CASSVESSGNTIYF
TRBD1	few	13	TRBV5-1	TRBJ2-3	TGCGCCAGCAGCTGGACAGGGCAAGATACGCAGTATTTT	CASSWTGQDTQYF
.	many	11	TRBV4-2	TRBJ2-5	TGTGCCAGCAGCCAAGATGAGACCCAGTACTTC	CASSQDETQYF
.	few	13	TRBV24-1	TRBJ2-1	TGTGCCACCAGTGTGGTGGGCAACAATGAGCAGTTCTTC	CATSVVGNNEQFF
.	.	15	TRBV7-3	TRBJ2-2	TGTGCCAGCAGCCCGACATCCACGGGGGCCGGGGAGCTGTTTTTT	CASSPTSTGAGELFF
TRBD2	few	13	TRBV20-1	TRBJ2-5	TGCAGTGCTAGAGTTAACGGGAGGGAGACCCAGTACTTC	CSARVNGRETQYF
.	.	13	TRBV28	TRBJ1-5	TGTGCCAGCAGTTTAGCGAGAGCGTCGCCCCAGCATTTT	CASSLARASPQHF
.	.	18	TRBV20-1	TRBJ2-5	TGCAGTGCTAGAGATCGAATGGTTGCAGTCGGGAAGAAAGAGACCCAGTACTTC	CSARDRMVAVGKKETQYF
.	.	16	TRBV11-3	TRBJ2-3	TGTGCCAGCAGCTTAAATCGAACAGCCTTCCTAGATACGCAGTATTTT	CASSLNRTAFLDTQYF
.	few	16	TRBV7-2	TRBJ2-3	TGTGCCAGCAGCTTAGAGTCGGGGCTTACCTCTGATACGCAGTATTTT	CASSLESGLTSDTQYF
TRBD1	.	14	TRBV6-6	TRBJ1-6	TGTGCCAGCAGTAGCACAGACAGGGAATCACCCCTCCACTTT	CASSSTDRESPLHF
TRBD1	few	15	TRBV5-1	TRBJ1-6	TGCGCCAGCAGCTCCGAGGGGGCTGGATATTCACCCCTCCACTTT	CASSSEGAGYSPLHF
.	few	13	TRBV29-1	TRBJ2-7	TGCAGCGTTGAAGAGAATATAGGTGGCGAGCAGTACTTC	CSVEENIGGEQYF
.	.	12	TRBV10-2	TRBJ1-5	TGCGCCAGCAGTGAGAGATATCAGCCCCAGCATTTT	CASSERYQPQHF
.	many	13	TRBV7-9	TRBJ1-1	TGTGCCAGCAGTCCCGGGGCAATCACTGAAGCTTTCTTT	CASSPGAITEAFF
.	.	13	TRBV7-6	TRBJ2-7	TGTGCCAGCAGCGTGTTACAGGGAGGCGAGCAGTACTTC	CASSVLQGGEQYF
TRBD1	.	17	TRBV11-2	TRBJ2-7	TGTGCCAGCAGCTTGGGACCCGCGGGACAGGACTCCTACGAGCAGTACTTC	CASSLGPAGQDSYEQYF
TRBD2	.	15	TRBV4-3	TRBJ2-7	TGCGCCAGCAGCCAACGCCTAGCGGGAACCTACGAGCAGTACTTC	CASSQRLAGTYEQYF
TRBD1	.	19	TRBV28	TRBJ2-2	TGTGCCAGCAGTTTAACGTCCGGGACAGGGAGTTTTAGCACCGGGGAGCTGTTTTTT	CASSLTSGTGSFSTGELFF
.	many	16	TRBV6-6	TRBJ1-5	TGTGCCAGCAGTTATGTATGGGGGCTGCGCAATCAGCCCCAGCATTTT	CASSYVWGLRNQPQHF
TRBD2	.	17	TRBV25-1	TRBJ2-5	TGTGCCAGCAGTGAGTGGCTAGCGGGAGGGACCCAAGAGACCCAGTACTTC	CASSEWLAGGTQETQYF
TRBD2	few	14	TRBV11-2	TRBJ2-4	TGTGCCAGCAGCTTTAGCGGGGGAGGGAACATTCAGTACTTC	CASSFSGGGNIQYF
TRBD1	.	14	TRBV6-6	TRBJ2-1	TGTGCCAGCGGAAAAACAGGGGGTGGGGATGAGCAGTTCTTC	CASGKTGGGDEQFF
TRBD1	few	13	TRBV27	TRBJ2-7	TGTGCCAGCGGAAACAGGGGTTCGCGAGAGCAGTACTTC	CASGNRGSREQYF
.	.	18	TRBV11-2	TRBJ2-5	TGTGCCAGCAGCTTAGATACGGGGAGGGGGCGAGTCAGAGAGACCCAGTACTTC	CASSLDTGRGRVRETQYF
.	.	16	TRBV27	TRBJ2-3	TGTGCCAGCAGTCCCCGAGGGACCCTTAGGGGGGATACGCAGTATTTT	CASSPRGTLRGDTQYF
TRBD2	.	16	TRBV5-1	TRBJ2-1	TGCGCCAGCAGCTTGCTCAGCGGGAGCTCCTACAATGAGCAGTTCTTC	CASSLLSGSSYNEQFF
TRBD2	.	15	TRBV5-6	TRBJ2-1	TGTGCCAGCAGCTTGGCCGGGCTAGCGGGAAATGAGCAGTTCTTC	CASSLAGLAGNEQFF
.	.	14	TRBV6-5	TRBJ2-3	TGTGCCAGCAGTAAAGGTCCGGTTCTAAATACGCAGTATTTT	CASSKGPVLNTQYF
.	many	16	TRBV21-1	TRBJ2-4	TGTGCCAGCAGCAAAGAGGGTGTGGTAGCCAAAAACATTCAGTACTTC	CASSKEGVVAKNIQYF
.	many	17	TRBV11-2	TRBJ2-1	TGTGCCAGCAGCTTACGTCGGGGGGGACAGGGAGTGAATGAGCAGTTCTTC	CASSLRRGGQGVNEQFF